This TCR beta chain was recovered during a study of Ad26.COV2.S vaccination and SARS-CoV-2 variants. Study overall: Once or twice, 56 days apart, Ad26.COV2.S was delivered intramuscularly. Study-level results: Post-vaccination spike-specific CD8+ and CD4+ T cell responses reportedly had substantial breadth.

Treatment given: around 19 received Ad26.COV2.S at low or high dose, single or two shots; roughly five received placebo; per-sample allocation not given. Day 63 after the first vaccine or placebo injection was the time point for sampling. Adults aged 18-55 years in Boston included the donor. Ad26 vector vaccine expressed Wuhan-strain SARS-CoV-2 spike. Notes on this clone: No antigen is known for it.

The CDR3 runs 12 residues. Germline CDR1 reads SEHNR; CDR2 reads FQNEAQ (reference sequence). The V and J ends lost 3 bases and 5 bases respectively, with 7 bases between them. Sequenced by immunoSEQ multiplex PCR; TCRdb stores in-frame clones only, minus some. The sample lists some 330,000 clones, about nine tenths occurring once. The chain combines TRBV7-9 with TRBJ1-1; D gene unclear. This receptor was identified in a person between 18 and 59 years old who received the Ad26.COV2.S COVID-19 vaccine or a placebo. Specimen: peripheral blood, collected in a trial of Ad26.COV2.S vaccine versus placebo. The DNA for the CDR3 is TGTGCCAGCAGCTTCCCGGAGACTGAAGCTTTCTTT. This codes for CASSFPETEAFF. Variable domain in full (rest from reference TRBV7-9 and TRBJ1-1): DTGVSQNPRHKITKRGQNVTFRCDPISEHNRLYWYRQTLGQGPEFLTYFQNEAQLEKSRLLSDRFSAERPKGSFSTLEIQRTEQGDSAMYLCASSFPETEAFFGQGTRLTVV.